The 24 T cell receptor beta chains listed next were all sequenced from one sample in a study of blood T cell repertoires in COVID-19. TCRdb keeps only in-frame clones here, not all; method: immunoSEQ multiplex PCR. The data hold roughly 190,000 clones, with more than 70% observed a single time. Material: peripheral blood. The receptors derive from a man between 40 and 49 years old with active or convalescent COVID-19.

The V and J genes are TRBV2 and TRBJ1-4; possibly TRBD1 for D (6 bases). The V end was cut by 0 bases, the J end by 1 base, with 12 bases between. The germline gives CDR1 SNHLY, CDR2 FYNNEI. The CDR3 has 17 residues. The CDR3 bases are TGTGCCAGCAGTGAAGCGTTCTTAGGGGGAACTAATGAAAAACTGTTTTTT. This translates into CASSEAFLGGTNEKLFF.

The chain joins TRBV11-3 to TRBJ1-3; tentatively, D is TRBD1 (6 bases). V was trimmed by 4 bases and J by 9 bases, leaving 13 bases between them. Germline-derived CDR1 and CDR2 are SGHNT and YENEEA. CDR3 length: 13 residues. The CDR3 DNA reads as TGTGCCAGCAGCTCGGCACAGGGTGGCACCATATATTTT. Amino acid sequence: CASSSAQGGTIYF. The full variable domain, rest sourced from reference TRBV11-3 and TRBJ1-3, is EAGVVQSPRYKIIEKKQPVAFWCNPISGHNTLYWYLQNLGQGPELLIRYENEEAVDDSQLPKDRFSAERLKGVDSTLKIQPAELGDSAVYLCASSSAQGGTIYFGEGSWLTVV.

The rearrangement uses TRBV6-5 and TRBJ2-4, with D maybe TRBD2 (6 bases). Looked up from germline, CDR1 is MNHEY and CDR2 is SVGAGI. This CDR3 region has 15 residues. The germline V and J ends were trimmed by 0 bases and 8 bases, with 14 bases remaining between them. The CDR3: CASSYSITGEYIQYF. CDR3 sequence (DNA): TGTGCCAGCAGTTACTCGATCACGGGGGAATACATTCAGTACTTC.

The chain combines TRBV10-3 with TRBJ1-6, with TRBD1 identical over 9 bases. The CDR3 consists of 14 residues. Germline CDR1 ENHRY, CDR2 SYGVKD. V dropped 7 bases and J dropped 10; count of bases not matched to a gene: 8. CDR3 DNA: TGTGCCATCACCCCGGGGACAGGGCTATCACCCCTCCACTTT. It codes for CAITPGTGLSPLHF.

The J gene is TRBJ2-1, the V gene TRBV29-1; D remains unclear. The V end lost 1 base, the J end lost 5 bases, and 15 bases lay between the germline ends. The CDR3 is 15 amino acids. In germline, CDR1 is SQVTM, CDR2 ANQGSEA. CDR3 nucleotides: TGCAGCGTTGAAGTCTTTAAATACCTAAACAATGAGCAGTTCTTC. As protein: CSVEVFKYLNNEQFF.

CDR3: CASTRRGQEADEQYF. The CDR3 DNA is TGCGCCAGCACCCGCCGTGGACAGGAGGCCGACGAGCAGTACTTC. The chain links TRBV5-1 to TRBJ2-7; TRBD1 aligns across 7 bases. The CDR3 has 15 amino acids. Germline V CDR1 and CDR2: SGHRS, YFSETQ. With 6 bases clipped from V and 5 bases from J, the junction kept 14 bases outside the gene matches.

The chain is built from TRBV18 and TRBJ2-2; the match to TRBD2 covers 16 bases. The V gene's germline CDR1 is KGHSH and CDR2 LQKENI. This CDR3 comprises 17 residues. With V trimmed by 4 bases and J by 5 bases, 4 bases remained unmatched. The CDR3: CASSQGLAGGPTGELFF. The CDR3 nucleotides are TGTGCCAGCTCACAGGGACTAGCGGGAGGGCCGACCGGGGAGCTGTTTTTT.

The chain recombines TRBV19 with TRBJ2-3; 12 bases are shared with TRBD2. The CDR3 is made up of 15 amino acids. V shed 6 bases and J 8 bases; nucleotides not matched to a gene: 9. Germline lookup yields CDR1 LNHDA and CDR2 SQIVND (reference sequence). This CDR3 reads CASRTSGRKASTQYF. For the CDR3, the DNA is TGTGCCAGTAGAACTAGCGGGAGGAAAGCTAGTACGCAGTATTTT.

J is TRBJ2-3 and V is TRBV7-9; perhaps TRBD2 as D (6 bases). This CDR3 has 15 amino acids. V gave up 1 base and J gave up 1 base, with 9 bases separating them. CDR1 and CDR2 (germline): SEHNR, FQNEAQ (reference sequence). The CDR3: CASSLGGARTDTQYF. The DNA of the CDR3 is TGTGCCAGCAGCTTAGGCGGGGCTCGCACAGATACGCAGTATTTT.

V usage is TRBV5-1 and J usage is TRBJ2-6, with 8 bases matching TRBD2. The germline CDR1 and CDR2 sequences are SGHRS and YFSETQ. After removal of 1 base from V and 2 bases from J, the junction contained 8 bases not matched to a gene. The CDR3 extends over 18 amino acids. Here the CDR3 reads CASSLTGGILAGANVLTF. The CDR3, as DNA: TGCGCCAGCAGCTTGACGGGGGGGATTCTAGCTGGGGCCAACGTCCTGACTTTC.

This chain uses TRBV27 with TRBJ2-3; 11 bases fit TRBD2. Trimming at V came to 0 bases and at J to 4 bases, leaving 6 bases not matched to a gene. This CDR3 has 17 residues. From germline, CDR1 is MNHEY and CDR2 SMNVEV (reference sequence). This chain's CDR3 is CASSLSASGGRPDTQYF. Written as DNA, the CDR3 is TGTGCCAGCAGTTTATCTGCTAGCGGGGGGCGTCCAGATACGCAGTATTTT.

The rearrangement uses TRBV11-3 and TRBJ2-1; TRBD1 matches at 7 bases. Losses at the gene ends were 5 bases for V and 3 bases for J; bases not matched to a gene: 4. The CDR3 is 14 residues long. In germline, CDR1 is SGHNT, CDR2 YENEEA. CDR3 in amino acids: CASSIRQGYNEQFF. CDR3 DNA: TGTGCCAGCAGCATCCGACAGGGCTACAATGAGCAGTTCTTC.

The rearrangement links TRBV6-2 or TRBV6-3 to TRBJ2-2; D remains unclear. Trimming cost V 5 bases and J 3 bases, with 13 bases left between them. The CDR3 is made up of 15 amino acids. Germline V lookup: CDR1 MNHEY, CDR2 SVGEGT. This CDR3 reads CASSRYSTYTGELFF. The CDR3 bases are TGTGCCAGCAGTAGATACTCAACCTACACCGGGGAGCTGTTTTTT.

The chain links TRBV18 to TRBJ1-1; possibly TRBD1 for D (5 bases). Germline lookup yields CDR1 KGHSH and CDR2 LQKENI. With 3 bases removed from V and 3 bases from J, the gap between germline ends came to 8 bases. CDR3 length equals 13 residues. Here the CDR3 DNA reads TGTGCCAGCTCACCGGGGGGTCACACTGAAGCTTTCTTT. This translates into CASSPGGHTEAFF.

This chain connects TRBV5-1 to TRBJ2-7; D is undetermined. The CDR3 runs to 11 residues. The germline V gene encodes CDR1 SGHRS and CDR2 YFSETQ. V was clipped by 0 bases and J by 7 bases, with 5 bases between them. The CDR3 region has the DNA TGCGCCAGCAGCTTGGCTGAGGAGCAGTACTTC. Translated: CASSLAEEQYF. The whole variable domain, remainder taken from reference TRBV5-1 and TRBJ2-7, is KAGVTQTPRYLIKTRGQQVTLSCSPISGHRSVSWYQQTPGQGLQFLFEYFSETQRNKGNFPGRFSGRQFSNSRSEMNVSTLELGDSALYLCASSLAEEQYFGPGTRLTVT.

The chain carries TRBV5-1 and TRBJ2-7, with 7 positions matching TRBD1. CDR1 is SGHRS and CDR2 is YFSETQ in the germline V gene. The junction had 6 bases not matched to a gene; V was cut back by 3 bases and J by 3 bases. There are 14 residues in the CDR3. The CDR3 protein is CASSWDRFNYEQYF. CDR3 DNA sequence: TGCGCCAGCAGCTGGGACAGATTCAACTACGAGCAGTACTTC.

The chain links TRBV6-2 or TRBV6-3 to TRBJ1-1; D unresolved. V lost 6 bases, J lost 6 bases, and 11 bases lay in between. CDR1 and CDR2 (germline): MNHEY, SVGEGT. The CDR3 runs 12 residues. The CDR3 loop reads CASSGDPPEAFF. The DNA for the CDR3 is TGTGCCAGCAGCGGAGATCCCCCTGAAGCTTTCTTT.

This chain joins TRBV5-6 and TRBJ1-4; the D is unclear. This CDR3 is built from 15 residues. CDR1 and CDR2 (germline): SGHDT, YYEEEE. Trimming removed 0 bases at V and 5 bases at J, with 11 bases between. DNA for the CDR3: TGTGCCAGCAGCTTGGCCCCCAGGCCCAATGAAAAACTGTTTTTT. It translates to CASSLAPRPNEKLFF.

The chain recombines TRBV29-1 with TRBJ2-3; D might be TRBD2 (6 bases). The V gene's germline CDR1 is SQVTM and CDR2 ANQGSEA. Trimming left V 4 bases short and J 1 base short, with 18 bases between. This CDR3 has 16 amino acids. The CDR3 DNA follows: TGCAGCGTTGGTCACTTTAGCGGATTTCGCACAGATACGCAGTATTTT. Translating it yields CSVGHFSGFRTDTQYF.

V is TRBV19 and J is TRBJ1-2, with 7 bases aligning to TRBD1. With 5 bases clipped from V and 7 bases from J, the junction kept 10 bases outside the gene matches. In germline, CDR1 is LNHDA, CDR2 SQIVND (reference sequence). CDR3 size: 14 residues. CDR3 sequence: CASSPQGWVVGYTF. DNA for the CDR3: TGTGCCAGTAGTCCACAGGGGTGGGTTGTTGGCTACACCTTC.

Here the CDR3 DNA reads TGTGCCACCTGCAGGGAACGCACAGATACGCAGTATTTT. It translates to CATCRERTDTQYF. The genes are TRBV7-3 and TRBJ2-3; D may be TRBD1 (5 bases). The ends were cut back, 10 bases at V and 1 base at J, with 12 bases in the middle. This CDR3 has 13 residues. Germline V CDR1 and CDR2: SGHTA, FQGTGA.

V is TRBV15 and J is TRBJ2-7; D is possibly TRBD2 (6 bases). CDR3 size: 15 residues. Between the trimmed V and J ends, which lost 1 base and 2 bases, there was a span of 12 bases. Per germline, CDR1 LNHNV and CDR2 YYDKDF (reference sequence). CDR3 sequence (DNA): TGTGCCACCAGCAGAGCTGCGGGATTCACCTACGAGCAGTACTTC. Protein sequence: CATSRAAGFTYEQYF.

V gene TRBV2 combines with J gene TRBJ1-1; no clear D. CDR3 size: 13 residues. Trimming shortened V by 8 bases and J by 3 bases, and 13 bases separated the two germline ends. Germline CDR1 SNHLY, CDR2 FYNNEI. The CDR3 protein is CASGRTQHTEAFF. CDR3 nucleotide sequence: TGTGCCAGCGGAAGGACTCAGCACACTGAAGCTTTCTTT.

The chain couples TRBV6-5 to TRBJ1-4; maybe TRBD1 (6 bases). The V gene's germline CDR1 is MNHEY and CDR2 SVGAGI. The CDR3 runs 15 residues. V gave up 6 bases and J gave up 5 bases, with 16 bases separating them. In DNA form, the CDR3 reads TGTGCCAGCAGCCAATTAGGGACACAGAATGAAAAACTGTTTTTT. Its translation is CASSQLGTQNEKLFF.